Listed below are T cell receptor beta chains from one sample, sequenced in a study of blood T cell repertoires in COVID-19. The repertoire was sequenced with immunoSEQ multiplex PCR; TCRdb's copy has only in-frame clones and lacks some. Of approximately 190,000 clones in the sample, about 84% were seen once. Sequencing was done on a sample of peripheral blood. The receptors were sampled from a woman younger than 45 with acute or convalescent COVID-19. CDR3s include the opening cysteine and the closing phenylalanine or tryptophan. D genes are given only for firm matches. Rows give clone size only sometimes, using once, few, many, or a class for an expanded clone.

J gene	clone size	D gene	V gene	CDR3 DNA	CDR3 protein
TRBJ1-5	few	NA	TRBV6-5	TGTGCCAGCAGTTATCTCACAGAGACGAATCAGCCCCAGCATTTT	CASSYLTETNQPQHF
TRBJ2-3	NA	TRBD2	TRBV5-1	TGCGCCAGCAGCTTGATGGGACTAGGTAGCACAGATACGCAGTATTTT	CASSLMGLGSTDTQYF
TRBJ1-2	few	NA	TRBV18	TGTGCCAGCTCACCTAGTAACTATGGCTACACCTTC	CASSPSNYGYTF
TRBJ1-6	NA	NA	TRBV19	TGTGCCAGTAGTAGAATGGTTCGAGATTCACCCCTCCACTTT	CASSRMVRDSPLHF
TRBJ1-1	once	NA	TRBV7-2	TGTGCCAGCAGCTTCATCATGAACACTGAAGCTTTCTTT	CASSFIMNTEAFF
TRBJ2-5	NA	NA	TRBV27	TGTGCCAGCAGTTTCACGCGGGAAGAGACCCAGTACTTC	CASSFTREETQYF
TRBJ1-4	NA	NA	TRBV9	TGTGCCAGCAGCGTCTCAACAGGGTTCGACGAAAAACTGTTTTTT	CASSVSTGFDEKLFF
TRBJ2-3	NA	TRBD2	TRBV27	TGTGCCAGCAGTTCCTCCACGCTGGGAGGGACCCGATTAACAGATACGCAGTATTTT	CASSSSTLGGTRLTDTQYF
TRBJ2-5	NA	TRBD1	TRBV7-3	TGTGCCAGCAGCGCGGACAGGGGGCGAAGAGAGACCCAGTACTTC	CASSADRGRRETQYF
TRBJ2-2	NA	NA	TRBV5-1	TGCGCCAGCAGCTTTCTAACGAACACCGGGGAGCTGTTTTTT	CASSFLTNTGELFF
TRBJ1-2	NA	NA	TRBV4-2	TGTGCCAGCAGCCAAGCCGGGGATCCAGACTATGGCTACACCTTC	CASSQAGDPDYGYTF
TRBJ1-2	NA	TRBD1	TRBV5-6	TGTGCCAGCAGCCCCTGGACAGGGGAGTACCAACGGGGCTACACCTTC	CASSPWTGEYQRGYTF
TRBJ2-3	NA	NA	TRBV9	TGTGCCAGCAGCGTAGTCCCTACAGATACGCAGTATTTT	CASSVVPTDTQYF
TRBJ1-2	NA	TRBD1	TRBV9	TGTGCCAGCAGCGTAGATCAGGGGGGCTATGGCTACACCTTC	CASSVDQGGYGYTF
TRBJ2-2	NA	TRBD2	TRBV28	TGTGCCAGCAATTGGGGACTAGCGGGGGCCGCCGGGGAGCTGTTTTTT	CASNWGLAGAAGELFF
TRBJ1-2	few	NA	TRBV30	TGTGCCTGGAGTGTAGGGACATTCCCTAACTATGGCTACACCTTC	CAWSVGTFPNYGYTF
TRBJ2-5	NA	NA	TRBV28	TGTGCCAGCAGTTCGGACTACCAAGAGACCCAGTACTTC	CASSSDYQETQYF
TRBJ1-1	NA	NA	TRBV2	TGTGCCAGCAGTGGGCCCAAGGGAGCCTTGAACACTGAAGCTTTCTTT	CASSGPKGALNTEAFF
TRBJ2-2	few	NA	TRBV5-1	TGCGCCAGCAGCTTGGCCGCGACAGCGAACACCGGGGAGCTGTTTTTT	CASSLAATANTGELFF
TRBJ2-5	many	TRBD2	TRBV5-4	TGTGCCAGCACCCCAAGCGGGAGGATGGGCGAGACCCAGTACTTC	CASTPSGRMGETQYF
TRBJ2-1	NA	NA	TRBV7-2	TGTGCCAGCAGCTCCTCGGCGAGGGCCGTCAATGAGCAGTTCTTC	CASSSSARAVNEQFF
TRBJ1-5	NA	NA	TRBV4-1	TGCGCCAGCAGCTACAGACAGTATAGCAATCAGCCCCAGCATTTT	CASSYRQYSNQPQHF
TRBJ2-7	NA	TRBD1	TRBV15	TGTGCCACCAGCGAGATACAGGGGGGCGAGCAGTACTTC	CATSEIQGGEQYF
TRBJ1-5	NA	TRBD1	TRBV27	TGTGCCAGCAGTGGACAGGTTGATCAGCCCCAGCATTTT	CASSGQVDQPQHF
TRBJ2-7	NA	NA	TRBV5-1	TGCGCCAGCAGCTTGGGGGCCCGCGAGCAGTACTTC	CASSLGAREQYF
TRBJ2-7	NA	TRBD1	TRBV27	TGTGCCAGCAAGCTGGGACAGGGTGGCTACGAGCAGTACTTC	CASKLGQGGYEQYF
TRBJ1-2	NA	NA	TRBV5-1	TGCGCCAGCAGTTATCTGACACAGGGATTAGCTAACTATGGCTACACCTTC	CASSYLTQGLANYGYTF
TRBJ1-6	few	TRBD1	TRBV28	TGTGCCAGCAGTTTCTCCGGGACAGGGGGCTTTTATTCACCCCTCCACTTT	CASSFSGTGGFYSPLHF
TRBJ2-7	NA	TRBD2	TRBV3-1/TRBV3-2	TGTGCCAGCAGCCAGGGGACTAGCGGCACCTACGAGCAGTACTTC	CASSQGTSGTYEQYF
TRBJ1-5	NA	NA	TRBV2	TGTGCCAGCAGTGAAGACCTCAGGGATGGCAATCAGCCCCAGCATTTT	CASSEDLRDGNQPQHF
TRBJ1-2	NA	NA	TRBV5-1	TGCGCCAGCAGCCTCAGGGTATATGAGGGCTACACCTTC	CASSLRVYEGYTF
TRBJ1-1	few	TRBD1	TRBV5-1	TGCGCCAGCAGCACCGGACAGGGGGTGAACACTGAAGCTTTCTTT	CASSTGQGVNTEAFF
TRBJ2-1	once	NA	TRBV7-6	TGTGCCAGCAGCACCCGGGCCTCAGGGGAGCAGTTCTTC	CASSTRASGEQFF
TRBJ2-7	many	NA	TRBV15	TGTGCCACCAGCAGAGCAGGGGCAATCTACGAGCAGTACTTC	CATSRAGAIYEQYF
TRBJ1-1	NA	NA	TRBV10-3	TGTGCCATCCGCAGCGGGATCGACACTGAAGCTTTCTTT	CAIRSGIDTEAFF
TRBJ2-2	NA	NA	TRBV10-1	TGCGCCAGCAGCCTCTCCAACACCGGGGAGCTGTTTTTT	CASSLSNTGELFF
TRBJ2-5	NA	NA	TRBV5-4	TGTGCCAGCAGCCCCCCTCGGGGTTCGGCCCAAGAGACCCAGTACTTC	CASSPPRGSAQETQYF
TRBJ1-1	NA	NA	TRBV27	TGTGCCAGCAGTTTCAAGGGAGGGACTGAAGCTTTCTTT	CASSFKGGTEAFF
TRBJ1-1	NA	NA	TRBV5-1	TGCGCCAGCAGCTTATTGGGACAGAACACTGAAGCTTTCTTT	CASSLLGQNTEAFF
TRBJ1-5	NA	TRBD1	TRBV19	TGTGCCAGTAGTTCACAGACAGGGCATAGCAATCAGCCCCAGCATTTT	CASSSQTGHSNQPQHF
TRBJ1-2	NA	NA	TRBV28	TGTGCCAGCAGTCTACTGCGGGTCCCCGGCTACACCTTC	CASSLLRVPGYTF
TRBJ2-1	NA	TRBD1	TRBV14	TGTGCCAGCAGCCAAGATCTCCAGGGGGCGGAGTTCTTC	CASSQDLQGAEFF
TRBJ1-2	NA	NA	TRBV28	TGTGCCAGCAGTTTTTTTGCAGGGCCAGGGGGCTACACCTTC	CASSFFAGPGGYTF
TRBJ2-1	NA	TRBD2	TRBV27	TGTGCCAGCAGCACCGGGACTATACACAATGAGCAGTTCTTC	CASSTGTIHNEQFF
TRBJ2-7	NA	TRBD1	TRBV18	TGTGCCAGCTCACCAATCGGGACAGGGGGCTACGAGCAGTACTTC	CASSPIGTGGYEQYF